This TCR beta chain originates from a study of T cells after yellow fever vaccination. The study's findings and limits: There was a possibility that FACS-sorted repertoires contained abundant clonotypes contaminating from the bulk population.

Note on this clonotype: The antigen is unknown.

V was pared by 4 bases and J by 6 bases, with 6 bases between. There are 12 residues in the CDR3. Looked up from germline, CDR1 is SEHNR and CDR2 is FQNEAQ (reference sequence). A 5'RACE template-switching step, the method used to make TCR cDNA, added a universal primer site and UMIs. Using its own MiXCR run on the 5' RACE reads, TCRdb lists one record per CDR3 protein. This table holds around 550,000 distinct CDR3 sequences, roughly 21% found once. This sequence was found in a man younger than 40 who received the YFV17D yellow fever vaccine. Source: PBMCs, taken 15 days after the yellow fever booster vaccination. The gene calls are TRBV7-9 and TRBJ1-4; D remains ambiguous. CDR3 amino acids: CASSSGDEKLFF. The CDR3 nucleotides read TGTGCCAGCAGCTCAGGAGATGAAAAACTGTTTTTT.